Following are 28 T cell receptor beta chains from one sample sequenced in a study of T cell responses to AZD1222 COVID-19 vaccine. The repertoire was sequenced with immunoSEQ multiplex PCR; TCRdb's copy has only in-frame clones and lacks some. The sample contains 150,000 or so clones, about nine tenths of which appear only once. Sequencing was performed on peripheral blood, taken 28 days after the second AZD1222 dose. The receptor set was obtained from an adult who received the AZD1222 COVID-19 vaccine.

V is TRBV25-1 and J is TRBJ2-3; tentative D call: TRBD2 (6 bases). CDR1 MGHDK and CDR2 SYGVNS come from the germline V gene. V was pared by 7 bases and J by 2 bases, with 13 bases between. This CDR3 comprises 14 residues. The CDR3 protein is CASKGTVPTDTQYF. The DNA for the CDR3 is TGTGCCAGCAAAGGGACTGTACCCACAGATACGCAGTATTTT. Full variable domain (remainder filled in from reference TRBV25-1 and TRBJ2-3): EADIYQTPRYLVIGTGKKITLECSQTMGHDKMYWYQQDPGMELHLIHYSYGVNSTEKGDLSSESTVSRIRTEHFPLTLESARPSHTSQYLCASKGTVPTDTQYFGPGTRLTVL.

The rearrangement joins TRBV21-1 to TRBJ2-3; the D call TRBD1 from the table was never checked on the DNA. TRBV21-1 is described as a pseudogene. CDR3 length equals 16 residues. Here the CDR3 reads CASSKPDRGFPDTQYF. DNA for the CDR3: TGTGCCAGCAGCAAACCCGACAGGGGGTTTCCAGATACGCAGTATTTT.

The rearrangement uses TRBV19 and TRBJ1-4, with D perhaps matching TRBD1 (6 bases). Germline values: CDR1 LNHDA, CDR2 SQIVND (reference sequence). V dropped 7 bases and J dropped 7 bases, with 16 bases sitting between them. CDR3 size: 14 residues. CDR3 nucleotides: TGTGCCAGTAACCTTCCGGGACATAGTGAAAAACTGTTTTTT. Protein product: CASNLPGHSEKLFF.

This clone was detected only once. The chain combines TRBV20-1 with TRBJ1-2; 7 nucleotides line up with TRBD1. V was clipped by 3 bases and J by 5 bases; unmatched bases: 12. CDR1 is DFQATT and CDR2 is SNEGSKA in the germline V gene (reference sequence). The CDR3 runs 15 residues. CDR3 DNA: TGCAGTGCTAGTAGGTTTGGCCGGGGACAGTATGGCTACACCTTC. Its translation is CSASRFGRGQYGYTF.

The chain combines TRBV7-9 with TRBJ2-5, with 8 bases matching TRBD2. The CDR3 contains 15 residues. Trimming at V came to 5 bases and at J to 1 base, leaving 6 bases not matched to a gene. CDR1 and CDR2 (germline): SEHNR, FQNEAQ (reference sequence). CDR3 coding DNA: TGTGCCAGCAGCCCTCGACTAGCGTTCCAAGAGACCCAGTACTTC. This encodes CASSPRLAFQETQYF.

J is TRBJ2-1 and V is TRBV11-2; maybe TRBD2 (5 bases). Trimming took 6 bases from V and 6 from J, leaving 15 bases between them. This CDR3 comprises 14 residues. Germline CDR1 reads SGHAT; CDR2 reads FQNNGV. The CDR3 sequence is CASSRGNAGNEQFF. The CDR3 region has the DNA TGTGCCAGCAGTCGGGGTAATGCGGGCAATGAGCAGTTCTTC. Full variable domain (rest looked up from reference TRBV11-2 and TRBJ2-1): EAGVAQSPRYKIIEKRQSVAFWCNPISGHATLYWYQQILGQGPKLLIQFQNNGVVDDSQLPKDRFSAERLKGVDSTLKIQPAKLEDSAVYLCASSRGNAGNEQFFGPGTRLTVL.

The table lists this clone with a count of one. J is TRBJ2-3 and V is TRBV11-3; 9 nucleotides match TRBD2. V lost 4 bases to trimming and J lost 0 bases; unmatched junction nucleotides: 8. Looked up from germline, CDR1 is SGHNT and CDR2 is YENEEA. CDR3 size: 17 residues. The CDR3 is CASSWTSAQLSTDTQYF. The DNA for the CDR3 is TGTGCCAGCAGCTGGACTAGCGCCCAACTTAGCACAGATACGCAGTATTTT.

The V call is TRBV5-1, the J call TRBJ2-3; D not resolved. CDR1 is SGHRS and CDR2 is YFSETQ in the germline V gene. The CDR3 has 16 residues. V dropped 4 bases and J dropped 1 base, with 16 bases sitting between them. CDR3 DNA: TGCGCCAGCAGCAGGCACTCCCAGGTGGGCACAGATACGCAGTATTTT. Protein product: CASSRHSQVGTDTQYF.

The rearrangement links TRBV6-5 to TRBJ1-5, with D maybe TRBD1 (5 bases). Germline V gives CDR1 MNHEY, CDR2 SVGAGI. CDR3 size: 15 residues. V lost 4 bases to trimming and J lost 5 bases, with 15 bases between them. The CDR3 DNA reads as TGTGCCAGCAGTTCCAACGGACAACCTCATCAGCCCCAGCATTTT. As protein: CASSSNGQPHQPQHF.

This clone was observed a single time. The chain uses TRBV15 and TRBJ1-3; D ambiguous. The CDR3 length is 13 residues. The germline V and J ends were trimmed by 6 bases and 0 bases, with 6 bases remaining between them. The germline V gene encodes CDR1 LNHNV and CDR2 YYDKDF (reference sequence). The CDR3 nucleotides read TGTGCCACCAGTAGACGCTCTGGAAACACCATATATTTT. The encoded protein is CATSRRSGNTIYF.

The V and J genes are TRBV6-5 and TRBJ2-7; TRBD1 aligns across 8 bases. The V gene end was trimmed by 5 bases and the J gene end by 1 base; junction bases not matched to a gene: 7. Germline-derived CDR1 and CDR2 are MNHEY and SVGAGI. The CDR3 contains 15 residues. The DNA of the CDR3 is TGTGCCAGCAGTCGTGGACAGGGACCTTCCTACGAGCAGTACTTC. It encodes CASSRGQGPSYEQYF.

The chain combines TRBV7-9 with TRBJ1-4; D is uncertain. V was shortened by 1 base and J by 5 bases, with 17 bases between the two germline ends. CDR1 is SEHNR and CDR2 is FQNEAQ in the germline V gene (reference sequence). This CDR3 has 17 amino acids. The CDR3 is CASSLEVEDRLNEKLFF. The CDR3 nucleotides read TGTGCCAGCAGCTTAGAGGTAGAGGATAGGCTGAATGAAAAACTGTTTTTT.

The chain has TRBV6-5 and TRBJ1-1; the D gene is possibly TRBD1 (5 bases). CDR1 MNHEY and CDR2 SVGAGI come from the germline V gene. V shed 8 bases and J shed 5 bases, with 21 bases lying between them. The CDR3 sequence is 15 residues long. The CDR3 DNA reads TGTGCCAGCCGTCGGACTGGGACGGGAGAGACTGAAGCTTTCTTT. Protein product: CASRRTGTGETEAFF.

This chain uses TRBV11-3 with TRBJ1-2; the D is unclear. Germline V gene data show CDR1 as SGHNT and CDR2 as YENEEA. Trimming stripped 4 bases from V and 4 bases from J, with 13 bases between. The CDR3 is 14 amino acids. The CDR3 DNA is TGTGCCAGCAGCTCTAATACAAGAATCTATGGCTACACCTTC. This gives the protein CASSSNTRIYGYTF.

The chain links TRBV28 to TRBJ1-5, with 10 bases identical to TRBD1. This CDR3 spans 16 amino acids. After removal of 2 bases from V and 6 bases from J, the junction contained 7 bases not matched to a gene. CDR1 and CDR2 (germline): MDHEN, SYDVKM. The chain's CDR3 is CASSLPGTGVSQPQHF. In DNA form, the CDR3 reads TGTGCCAGCAGTTTACCCGGGACAGGGGTGAGTCAGCCCCAGCATTTT. The complete variable domain, with remaining parts taken from reference TRBV28 and TRBJ1-5, reads DVKVTQSSRYLVKRTGEKVFLECVQDMDHENMFWYRQDPGLGLRLIYFSYDVKMKEKGDIPEGYSVSREKKERFSLILESASTNQTSMYLCASSLPGTGVSQPQHFGDGTRLSIL.

CDR3 in amino acids: CAWNRMPDSPLHF. DNA of the CDR3: TGTGCCTGGAACAGAATGCCTGATTCACCCCTCCACTTT. The chain carries TRBV30 and TRBJ1-6; unclear D gene. V lost 4 bases to trimming and J lost 8 bases, with 12 bases between them. Germline V gene data show CDR1 as GTSNPN and CDR2 as SVGIG (reference sequence). This CDR3 is 13 amino acids long.

This chain joins TRBV14 and TRBJ1-1, with a weak D call TRBD1 (6 bases). CDR1 is SGHDN, CDR2 FVKESK, per germline. CDR3 length: 13 residues. V lost 4 bases and J lost 6, with 12 bases in between. This chain's CDR3 is CASSPAGQPEAFF. The DNA for the CDR3 is TGTGCCAGCAGCCCAGCCGGACAGCCTGAAGCTTTCTTT.

The chain uses TRBV4-2 and TRBJ2-3; D is perhaps TRBD1 (6 bases). This CDR3 comprises 15 residues. Trimming took 1 base from V and 4 from J, leaving 12 bases between them. CDR1 LGHNA and CDR2 YNFKEQ come from the germline V gene. The CDR3 sequence is CASSQAQGGPDTQYF. In DNA, the CDR3 is TGTGCCAGCAGCCAAGCACAGGGTGGTCCAGATACGCAGTATTTT.

The gene calls are TRBV4-2 and TRBJ2-7; TRBD2 agrees at 11 bases. V was pared by 3 bases and J by 0 bases, with 4 bases of the junction left unmatched. Per germline, CDR1 LGHNA and CDR2 YNFKEQ. The CDR3 contains 16 residues. The CDR3 DNA sequence: TGTGCCAGCAGCCAGCAGACTAGCGGGGCCTCCTACGAGCAGTACTTC. Translating gives CASSQQTSGASYEQYF.

The table lists this clone with a few counts. The rearrangement uses TRBV9 and TRBJ2-2; D unresolved. Germline lookup yields CDR1 SGDLS and CDR2 YYNGEE. Trimming pared 0 bases from V and 4 bases from J, leaving 10 bases between. CDR3 length: 15 amino acids. DNA for the CDR3: TGTGCCAGCAGCGTAGTGGTGGATATCACCGGGGAGCTGTTTTTT. Its protein product is CASSVVVDITGELFF.

The genes are TRBV4-1 and TRBJ1-3, with TRBD1 matching 10 bases. Unmatched junction bases numbered 11, after V lost 3 bases and J lost 6 bases. This CDR3 is built from 17 residues. The germline V gene has CDR1 MGHRA and CDR2 YSYEKL. In DNA form, the CDR3 reads TGCGCCAGCAGCCAGTACGACAGGGGGCGAAAGGAAAACACCATATATTTT. Translated: CASSQYDRGRKENTIYF.

The gene calls are TRBV18 and TRBJ1-6; D is undetermined. This CDR3 contains 16 residues. Germline values: CDR1 KGHSH, CDR2 LQKENI. V shed 3 bases and J shed 0 bases, with 9 bases lying between them. This chain's CDR3 is CASSPRQGSYNSPLHF. CDR3 coding DNA: TGTGCCAGCTCACCCCGTCAAGGCTCCTATAATTCACCCCTCCACTTT.

The rearrangement joins TRBV2 to TRBJ1-5; 8 bases are shared with TRBD1. Germline trimming cut 6 bases from V and 6 bases from J; bases unmatched to any gene: 10. Germline values: CDR1 SNHLY, CDR2 FYNNEI. CDR3 length: 15 residues. Here the CDR3 reads CASRDSGGWSQPQHF. CDR3 nucleotide sequence: TGTGCCAGCAGAGACTCAGGGGGCTGGAGTCAGCCCCAGCATTTT.

The chain couples TRBV4-1 to TRBJ1-4; 9 bases are shared with TRBD1. This CDR3 has 16 residues. The J segment lost 7 bases and the V segment lost 6 bases, leaving 12 bases of the junction unmatched. Germline V gives CDR1 MGHRA, CDR2 YSYEKL. The CDR3 region has the DNA TGCGCCAGCAGACTTCTTACCGGGACAGGGACTGAAAAACTGTTTTTT. This encodes CASRLLTGTGTEKLFF.

CDR3 loop: CATRWGVRTEAFF. In DNA, the CDR3 is TGTGCCACGAGGTGGGGGGTGAGGACTGAAGCTTTCTTT. V gene TRBV15 combines with J gene TRBJ1-1; D is perhaps TRBD1 (5 bases). V lost 9 bases, J lost 5 bases, and 16 bases lay in between. Germline CDR1 and CDR2: LNHNV and YYDKDF (reference sequence). The CDR3 extends over 13 amino acids.

This chain uses TRBV7-3 with TRBJ2-1, with 8 bases identical to TRBD2. There are 15 residues in the CDR3. Germline V lookup: CDR1 SGHTA, CDR2 FQGTGA. Unmatched junction bases numbered 2, after V lost 1 base and J lost 3 bases. As DNA, the CDR3 is TGTGCCAGCAGCTTAAATAGCGGGATCTACAATGAGCAGTTCTTC. Amino acids: CASSLNSGIYNEQFF.

J is TRBJ1-5 and V is TRBV19; the D is unclear. Germline V CDR1 and CDR2: LNHDA, SQIVND (reference sequence). The V end lost 5 bases, the J end lost 8 bases, and 13 bases lay between the germline ends. The CDR3 spans 13 residues. CDR3 loop: CASSPLTPEPQHF. The DNA for the CDR3 is TGTGCCAGTAGTCCCCTGACCCCGGAGCCCCAGCATTTT.

The chain carries TRBV5-5 and TRBJ2-6; D not resolved. With 1 base removed from V and 2 bases from J, the gap between germline ends came to 10 bases. The CDR3 sequence is 16 residues long. The V gene's germline CDR1 is SGHKS and CDR2 YYEKEE (reference sequence). This chain's CDR3 is CASSLSPLTGANVLTF. As DNA, the CDR3 is TGTGCCAGCAGCTTGAGCCCTCTTACTGGGGCCAACGTCCTGACTTTC.